These 8 T cell receptor beta chains originate from one sample sequenced in a study of T-cell memory formation after mild COVID-19 (dated by TCRdb to about 2021). Library method: 5' RACE. The instrument given in TCRdb is Illumina NovaSeq 6000. TCRdb itself trimmed the public reads at Q25 with fastp, ran MiXCR and retained productive beta chains. One record per CDR3 amino acid sequence lists the most common genes and DNA. This sample is represented by fewer than 500,000 distinct CDR3 sequences; 20% to 30% of them were singletons. The ten largest clones take up approximately 13% of the sample. Sequencing was performed on PBMCs or a T cell subset sorted from them (not recorded which). Receptors originate from an adult woman who had mild COVID-19 (a few samples of this study predate the infection). The sample titles of this study are shuffled in the database, so cell type and time point are left out; the donor was told from shared clones.

The chain uses TRBV14 and TRBJ1-2; D gene unclear. The germline CDR1 and CDR2 sequences are SGHDN and FVKESK. Trimming left V 0 bases short and J 5 bases short, with 13 bases between. CDR3 length: 15 residues. CDR3 sequence reads: CASSQEVRGRYGYTF. The CDR3 bases are TGTGCCAGCAGCCAAGAGGTGAGAGGAAGATATGGCTACACCTTC. The full variable domain, its missing parts supplied by reference TRBV14 and TRBJ1-2, is EAGVTQFPSHSVIEKGQTVTLRCDPISGHDNLYWYRRVMGKEIKFLLHFVKESKQDESGMPNNRFLAERTGGTYSTLKVQPAELEDSGVYFCASSQEVRGRYGYTFGSGTRLTVV.

The chain has TRBV15 and TRBJ2-3; unclear D gene. The V gene lost 6 bases and the J gene lost 2 bases, with 9 bases spanning the gap. Germline lookup yields CDR1 LNHNV and CDR2 YYDKDF (reference sequence). The length of the CDR3 is 13 residues. The CDR3 region has the DNA TGTGCCACCAGTCCCACGGTCACAGATACGCAGTATTTT. Amino acid sequence: CATSPTVTDTQYF.

The chain joins TRBV12-3 or TRBV12-4 to TRBJ2-1, with TRBD1 identical over 8 bases. This CDR3 comprises 16 residues. The V gene end was trimmed by 5 bases and the J gene end by 5 bases; junction bases not matched to a gene: 11. CDR3 DNA sequence: TGTGCCAGCAGTGAAGATACAGGGGGTTATAACAATGAGCAGTTCTTC. It is translated as CASSEDTGGYNNEQFF.

The chain has TRBV12-3 or TRBV12-4 and TRBJ2-7; no clear D. The CDR3 runs to 13 residues. Trimming removed 6 bases at V and 6 bases at J, with 15 bases between. The CDR3 here is CASRHNRDGEQYF. In DNA, the CDR3 is TGTGCCAGCAGACATAACAGAGATGGCGAGCAGTACTTC.

This clonotype was seen only a few times. The V gene is TRBV5-6, the J gene TRBJ2-5; D gene unclear. Trimming left V 0 bases short and J 7 bases short, with 10 bases between. The germline V gene encodes CDR1 SGHDT and CDR2 YYEEEE. The length of the CDR3 is 13 residues. CDR3 sequence: CASSLGELGTQYF. CDR3 DNA: TGTGCCAGCAGCTTGGGGGAACTCGGGACCCAGTACTTC.

This chain connects TRBV12-3 or TRBV12-4 to TRBJ1-3; D is ambiguous. The CDR3 totals 13 residues. V was cut by 3 bases and J by 0 bases, with 3 bases left in between. CDR3 bases: TGTGCCAGCAGTTTCGTCTCTGGAAACACCATATATTTT. As protein: CASSFVSGNTIYF.

V and J are TRBV5-6 and TRBJ2-4; maybe TRBD2 (5 bases). This CDR3 spans 18 amino acids. CDR1 SGHDT and CDR2 YYEEEE come from the germline V gene. Trimming cost V 4 bases and J 0 bases, with 20 bases left between them. CDR3 protein: CASSPPGLGFLAKNIQYF. The CDR3 DNA is TGTGCCAGCAGCCCCCCGGGGTTGGGGTTCCTAGCCAAAAACATTCAGTACTTC. Full variable domain (remainder filled in from reference TRBV5-6 and TRBJ2-4): DAGVTQSPTHLIKTRGQQVTLRCSPKSGHDTVSWYQQALGQGPQFIFQYYEEEERQRGNFPDRFSGHQFPNYSSELNVNALLLGDSALYLCASSPPGLGFLAKNIQYFGAGTRLSVL.

The sample holds many counts of this clonotype. The rearrangement links TRBV27 to TRBJ2-1; 10 bases agree with TRBD2. V trimming: 2 bases; J trimming: 4 bases; junction bases outside the gene matches: 2. The germline V gene encodes CDR1 MNHEY and CDR2 SMNVEV (reference sequence). The CDR3 sequence is 15 residues long. CDR3 nucleotide sequence: TGTGCCAGCAGTTTAGGAGCGGGGGGGTACAATGAGCAGTTCTTC. It specifies CASSLGAGGYNEQFF.